One TCR beta chain is described in this entry. Its antigen is unidentified. V lost 4 bases, J lost 5 bases, and 6 bases lay in between. The CDR3 covers 11 residues. Germline V lookup: CDR1 MDHEN, CDR2 SYDVKM. This sample is drawn from a study of yellow fever vaccine responses in identical twins. General study points: Vaccine T cell responses of twins reportedly seemed partly convergent and partly personalized.

A single record per CDR3 protein comes from TCRdb applying MiXCR to the RT-PCR reads. The profile covers a few thousand distinct CDR3 sequences, with 87% appearing a single time and approximately 2.4% taken by the ten largest. The sequencing here drew on T cells from blood (PBMCs), unsorted or a sorted subset (not recorded which), taken before or after yellow fever vaccination (not recorded which). This chain links TRBV28 with TRBJ2-7; no clear D. The clonotype was recovered from a woman in her late teens or twenties who received the yellow fever vaccine. The CDR3 region has the DNA TGTGCCAGCAGTTACCTCCACGAGCAGTACTTC. It translates to CASSYLHEQYF.